This T cell receptor beta chain was captured by sequencing in a study of a mutant IDH1 vaccine in newly diagnosed glioma (dated by TCRdb to about 2021). With regard to the full study: Vaccination was initiated 4-6 weeks after radiotherapy alone, or concurrently with temozolomide cycles in the chemotherapy-containing groups. Visit V12 was the week-35 safety follow-up and visit V13 was the week-47 end of study. Peripheral blood was drawn at six visits: V03 (baseline), V05, V07, V10, V12 and V13. Longitudinal TCRB deep sequencing was done for 25 treated patients, wherever samples were available for exploratory analyses. Of the approximately 30 treated patients, approximately 62% were male and about 40% were female, and the mean age was 40.4 years. Prior to enrollment, standard therapy consisting of radiotherapy alone, temozolomide alone, or radiochemotherapy with temozolomide had been administered to patients, with the combination being received by most patients.

Note on this clone: There is no known antigen for this receptor. Its ends do not fully match the called genes, so a read error is possible.

Explained via the paper, the time point label denotes: week 35, safety follow-up. Every vaccine dose consisted of 300 ug of a 20-mer mutant IDH1 peptide in Montanide, administered subcutaneously together with topical imiquimod. Patients received eight vaccinations in weeks 1, 3, 5, 7, 11, 15, 19 and 23, corresponding to visits V03 through V10. The donors had newly diagnosed IDH1-mutant astrocytomas of WHO grade 3 or 4 that showed loss of nuclear ATRX. The samples were drawn from NOA16, a multicentre, single-arm, open-label phase I trial in Germany that tested a mutant IDH1 peptide vaccine in humans for the first time. The DNeasy Blood and Tissue Kit was used to extract genomic DNA from EDTA blood for TCRB sequencing. What the work shows at the level of the full study, not this receptor alone: Selection of PBMC samples for TCRB deep sequencing was based on availability. According to the authors, sample limitations meant that analyses of patient blood samples could not be reproduced. Across multiple MHC alleles, vaccine-induced immune responses were seen in more than 90% of patients. No apparent relationship was observed between pseudoprogression and alterations in the top peripheral T cell clonotypes detected by TCRB sequencing.

Library method: the immunoSEQ multiplex PCR assay. Rearranged TCR beta chain sequences were amplified with the hsTCRB Kit following the manufacturer's protocol. Sequencing of TCRB libraries was carried out on an Illumina MiSeq. Processing in the source paper ran as follows. The kit vendor's proprietary platform handled demultiplexing, trimming and gene mapping. Here the immuneACCESS table is served through TCRdb, limited to in-frame sequences with V and J called. Missing clones are a known gap in these copies; in checked studies unresolved V genes cover under half, and the rest lacks a known reason. Clone size and the V and J calls come from that table; the DNA yielded D and trimming. Present in this sample are 40,000 to 55,000 clones, around 80% of which were seen just once. 5.5% to 8.5% of the sample rests with the top ten. The source of this sequence is a man aged 40-49 years with glioma. Sequencing used PBMCs, obtained from a glioma patient whose treatment included an IDH1 peptide vaccine.

The CDR3 region has the sequence CASSLGDRVVDEQFF. The DNA sequence is TGTGCTAGCAGCTTGGGGGACAGGGTGGTCGATGAGCAGTTCTTC. This chain is built from TRBV7-7 and TRBJ2-1, with 9 middle bases fitting TRBD1. Sequences SSHAT (CDR1) and FNYEAQ (CDR2) are obtained from the germline V gene (reference sequence). The cysteine opens and the phenylalanine closes a CDR3 of 15 amino acids. Just the 45-base CDR3 DNA is kept, in frame starting at base 1. With the portions outside the CDR3 filled from the reference TRBV7-7 and TRBJ2-1 genes, the complete variable region becomes GAGVSQSPRYKVTKRGQDVTLRCDPISSHATLYWYQQALGQGPEFLTYFNYEAQPDKSGLPSDRFSAERPEGSISTLTIQRTEQRDSAMYRCASSLGDRVVDEQFFGPGTRLTVL.